These 26 T cell receptor beta chains were sequenced from one sample in a study of blood T cell repertoires in COVID-19 (dated by TCRdb to 2018 to 2020). Receptor amplification or capture employed the immunoSEQ multiplex PCR assay. TCRdb retrieved this table from immuneACCESS and kept in-frame rearrangements only. Not all clones are present; in checked studies, unresolved V genes account for under half, and no reason is known for the remainder. This sample is represented by 260,000 or so clones; 83% of them were singletons. Approximately 6% of the sample belongs to the ten largest clones. Sequencing input: peripheral blood. These receptors were collected from an elderly man with acute or convalescent COVID-19.

This chain joins TRBV27 and TRBJ2-1; 7 nucleotides align to TRBD1. V trimming: 3 bases; J trimming: 4 bases; junction bases outside the gene matches: 9. This CDR3 contains 16 residues. CDR1 MNHEY and CDR2 SMNVEV come from the germline V gene (reference sequence). The CDR3 spells CASSFSGQRFYNEQFF. The CDR3 region has the DNA TGTGCCAGCAGTTTCTCGGGACAGCGATTTTACAATGAGCAGTTCTTC.

The chain has TRBV29-1 and TRBJ2-5; D perhaps matches TRBD1 (6 bases). Trimming pared 6 bases from V and 5 bases from J, leaving 13 bases between. This CDR3 is 12 amino acids long. Germline V gene sequence: CDR1 SQVTM, CDR2 ANQGSEA. Here the CDR3 reads CSVSRGFETQYF. CDR3 in DNA: TGCAGCGTCAGCAGGGGTTTCGAGACCCAGTACTTC. Drawing the rest from reference TRBV29-1 and TRBJ2-5, the complete variable domain is SAVISQKPSRDICQRGTSLTIQCQVDSQVTMMFWYRQQPGQSLTLIATANQGSEATYESGFVIDKFPISRPNLTFSTLTVSNMSPEDSSIYLCSVSRGFETQYFGPGTRLLVL.

The chain has TRBV6-6 and TRBJ1-1, with 9 bases matching TRBD1. Germline CDR1 is MNHNY and CDR2 is SVGAGI (reference sequence). The J segment lost 4 bases and the V segment lost 6 bases, leaving 6 bases of the junction unmatched. The CDR3 extends over 14 amino acids. The CDR3: CASRQQGAGTEAFF. As DNA, the CDR3 is TGTGCCAGCAGACAACAGGGGGCCGGCACTGAAGCTTTCTTT.

The CDR3 region has the DNA TGTGCCAGCAGCGCCGGGACAGCCGTTAGAGGCTACACCTTC. It yields the protein CASSAGTAVRGYTF. V is TRBV9 and J is TRBJ1-2, with 7 bases lining up with TRBD1. The V gene end was trimmed by 3 bases and the J gene end by 8 bases; junction bases not matched to a gene: 10. The germline CDR1 and CDR2 sequences are SGDLS and YYNGEE. This CDR3 contains 14 residues.

This chain joins TRBV28 and TRBJ1-1, with 9 bases fitting TRBD1. The CDR3 length is 15 residues. With 2 bases clipped from V and 4 bases from J, the junction kept 5 bases outside the gene matches. The germline V gene has CDR1 MDHEN and CDR2 SYDVKM. CDR3 in amino acids: CASSLGTGQSTEAFF. In nucleotides, the CDR3 is TGTGCCAGCAGTTTAGGGACAGGGCAGAGCACTGAAGCTTTCTTT. Full variable domain (rest looked up from reference TRBV28 and TRBJ1-1): DVKVTQSSRYLVKRTGEKVFLECVQDMDHENMFWYRQDPGLGLRLIYFSYDVKMKEKGDIPEGYSVSREKKERFSLILESASTNQTSMYLCASSLGTGQSTEAFFGQGTRLTVV.

The rearrangement joins TRBV5-1 to TRBJ2-1; TRBD2 matches 9 bases. CDR1 and CDR2 (germline): SGHRS, YFSETQ. V lost 0 bases, J lost 4 bases, and 5 bases stayed unmatched. CDR3 length: 16 amino acids. Written as DNA, the CDR3 is TGCGCCAGCAGCTTGGGGTCTAGCGGGGTTTACAATGAGCAGTTCTTC. Encoded protein: CASSLGSSGVYNEQFF.

The J gene is TRBJ2-6, the V gene TRBV19; tentatively, D is TRBD1 (5 bases). Trimming removed 2 bases at V and 2 bases at J, with 7 bases between. Germline V gene data show CDR1 as LNHDA and CDR2 as SQIVND (reference sequence). CDR3 length: 15 amino acids. CDR3 DNA sequence: TGTGCCAGTAGTATACGGACACCTGGGGCCAACGTCCTGACTTTC. Encoded protein: CASSIRTPGANVLTF.

The J gene is TRBJ2-1, the V gene TRBV19; D is perhaps TRBD2 (6 bases). Germline loops: CDR1 LNHDA, CDR2 SQIVND (reference sequence). The CDR3 totals 15 residues. The ends were cut back, 5 bases at V and 9 bases at J, with 20 bases in the middle. The CDR3 bases are TGTGCCAGTAGTCCTTCGGAATGGAGGGAAACTGAGCAGTTCTTC. Its translation: CASSPSEWRETEQFF.

There are a few counts of this clone. The V call is TRBV6-5, the J call TRBJ1-5; unclear D gene. The germline V gene has CDR1 MNHEY and CDR2 SVGAGI. The CDR3 length is 13 residues. Trimming shortened V by 8 bases and J by 0 bases, and 8 bases separated the two germline ends. DNA for the CDR3: TGTGCCAGCCACCAGATTAGCAATCAGCCCCAGCATTTT. Residues: CASHQISNQPQHF.

J is TRBJ2-5 and V is TRBV7-9, with a weak D call TRBD2 (5 bases). The CDR3 spans 17 residues. V was shortened by 3 bases and J by 2 bases, with 19 bases between the two germline ends. Germline-derived CDR1 and CDR2 are SEHNR and FQNEAQ (reference sequence). As DNA, the CDR3 is TGTGCCAGCAGCTTTTTCCTAGCACGGGATATACAAGAGACCCAGTACTTC. Protein product: CASSFFLARDIQETQYF.

In regard to this clone: Additional DNA sequences in this sample encode the identical CDR3. This rearrangement joins TRBV7-9 to TRBJ1-1; D is uncertain. Germline V gene sequence: CDR1 SEHNR, CDR2 FQNEAQ (reference sequence). There are 14 residues in the CDR3. Trimming shortened V by 1 base and J by 0 bases, and 6 bases separated the two germline ends. The CDR3 region has the DNA TGTGCCAGCAGCTTAGGTCAGATGAACACTGAAGCTTTCTTT. Its protein is CASSLGQMNTEAFF.

The chain is built from TRBV15 and TRBJ2-3; D remains unclear. V was pared by 0 bases and J by 6 bases, with 7 bases between. CDR1 is LNHNV and CDR2 is YYDKDF in the germline V gene (reference sequence). There are 13 residues in the CDR3. The chain's CDR3 is CATSRDQADTQYF. As DNA, the CDR3 is TGTGCCACCAGCAGAGATCAGGCGGATACGCAGTATTTT. The whole variable domain, filled in from reference TRBV15 and TRBJ2-3, reads DAMVIQNPRYQVTQFGKPVTLSCSQTLNHNVMYWYQQKSSQAPKLLFHYYDKDFNNEADTPDNFQSRRPNTSFCFLDIRSPGLGDTAMYLCATSRDQADTQYFGPGTRLTVL.

The chain combines TRBV9 with TRBJ2-3; 7 bases are a match to TRBD2. V lost 2 bases, J lost 1 base, and 1 base stayed unmatched. The CDR3 has 14 amino acids. The germline CDR1 and CDR2 sequences are SGDLS and YYNGEE. Here the CDR3 DNA reads TGTGCCAGCAGCGTTAGCGGGCGCACAGATACGCAGTATTTT. Translation gives CASSVSGRTDTQYF. Filled out from reference TRBV9 and TRBJ2-3, the complete variable domain reads DSGVTQTPKHLITATGQRVTLRCSPRSGDLSVYWYQQSLDQGLQFLIQYYNGEERAKGNILERFSAQQFPDLHSELNLSSLELGDSALYFCASSVSGRTDTQYFGPGTRLTVL.

In regard to this clone: Other DNA sequences in the sample encode the same CDR3. V gene TRBV29-1 combines with J gene TRBJ2-1; D is perhaps TRBD2 (6 bases). This CDR3 comprises 12 residues. CDR1 is SQVTM and CDR2 is ANQGSEA in the germline V gene. V dropped 5 bases and J dropped 9 bases, with 14 bases sitting between them. The CDR3 nucleotides read TGCAGCGTTTGTCCGGGGGTCGGTGAGCAGTTCTTC. Amino acids: CSVCPGVGEQFF.

CDR3: CASRGGDSYEQYF. The CDR3 nucleotides read TGTGCCAGCAGGGGTGGGGACAGCTACGAGCAGTACTTC. J is TRBJ2-7 and V is TRBV2; 7 bases align to TRBD1. The germline CDR1 and CDR2 sequences are SNHLY and FYNNEI. V shed 6 bases and J 3 bases; nucleotides not matched to a gene: 5. The CDR3 totals 13 residues.

This chain joins TRBV5-5 and TRBJ2-4; perhaps TRBD1 as D (5 bases). Germline CDR1 is SGHKS and CDR2 is YYEKEE (reference sequence). Trimming pared 3 bases from V and 3 bases from J, leaving 10 bases between. The CDR3 is 14 amino acids. CDR3 protein: CASSSGQIKNIQYF. DNA of the CDR3: TGTGCCAGCAGCTCCGGACAAATCAAAAACATTCAGTACTTC.

For the CDR3, the DNA is TGTGCCAGCAGTCCGGGACAGGGGGGCAACGAGCAGTACTTC. It specifies CASSPGQGGNEQYF. This chain links TRBV28 with TRBJ2-7; 11 bases align to TRBD1. The CDR3 loop spans 14 amino acids. Looked up from germline, CDR1 is MDHEN and CDR2 is SYDVKM. With 5 bases clipped from V and 5 bases from J, the junction kept 5 bases outside the gene matches.

This chain connects TRBV7-8 to TRBJ1-2; 9 bases are shared with TRBD1. The CDR3 totals 15 residues. Germline V gene data show CDR1 as SGHVS and CDR2 as FQNEAQ. The trim removed 5 bases at V and 0 bases at J, leaving 4 bases unmatched. CDR3 bases: TGTGCCAGCAGCGCCCGGGACAGGGCTAACTATGGCTACACCTTC. This codes for CASSARDRANYGYTF.

CDR3 loop: CASSRTNQETQYF. The CDR3 DNA sequence: TGTGCCAGCAGCCGGACTAACCAAGAGACCCAGTACTTC. The chain is built from TRBV28 and TRBJ2-5, with D possibly TRBD2 on 6 matching bases. This CDR3 has 13 residues. V dropped 6 bases and J dropped 0 bases, with 8 bases sitting between them. CDR1 and CDR2 from the germline V gene are MDHEN and SYDVKM.

CDR3 sequence: CASSEGTGRTYGYTF. CDR3 in DNA: TGTGCCAGCAGTGAAGGAACAGGGCGTACGTATGGCTACACCTTC. The rearrangement joins TRBV2 to TRBJ1-2; tentatively, D is TRBD1 (6 bases). Germline values: CDR1 SNHLY, CDR2 FYNNEI. V lost 1 base and J 5 bases, leaving 14 bases between the germline ends. CDR3 length: 15 residues.

The chain is built from TRBV28 and TRBJ2-2; D not certain. With 4 bases removed from V and 3 bases from J, the gap between germline ends came to 9 bases. The length of the CDR3 is 14 residues. The germline V gene has CDR1 MDHEN and CDR2 SYDVKM. DNA of the CDR3: TGTGCCAGCAGTTCGCGTGGGCACACCGGGGAGCTGTTTTTT. Amino acids: CASSSRGHTGELFF.

Only one count was recorded for this clone. The V and J genes are TRBV24-1 and TRBJ2-5; possible D gene TRBD2, 6 bases. Germline V lookup: CDR1 KGHDR, CDR2 SFDVKD. The CDR3 spans 16 residues. With 3 bases removed from V and 2 bases from J, the gap between germline ends came to 15 bases. The DNA for the CDR3 is TGTGCCACCAGTGATCGAGGCGGGAAGATTCAAGAGACCCAGTACTTC. Translation: CATSDRGGKIQETQYF.

The chain recombines TRBV7-9 with TRBJ2-1; TRBD2 matches at 12 bases. Germline CDR1 and CDR2: SEHNR and FQNEAQ (reference sequence). The CDR3 has 15 residues. The ends lost 2 bases at V and 7 bases at J; junction bases unmatched: 3. CDR3: CASSLLAGGPNEQFF. The DNA of the CDR3 is TGTGCCAGCAGCTTACTAGCGGGAGGGCCTAATGAGCAGTTCTTC. The full variable domain, in which reference TRBV7-9 and TRBJ2-1 provide the parts outside the CDR3, is DTGVSQNPRHKITKRGQNVTFRCDPISEHNRLYWYRQTLGQGPEFLTYFQNEAQLEKSRLLSDRFSAERPKGSFSTLEIQRTEQGDSAMYLCASSLLAGGPNEQFFGPGTRLTVL.

The chain couples TRBV3-1 (or the pseudogene TRBV3-2) to TRBJ2-7, with 12 bases matching TRBD1. Trimming removed 1 base from V and 6 bases from J; junction bases left unmatched: 7. The CDR3 has 16 residues. Germline V CDR1 and CDR2: LGHDT, YNNKEL (reference sequence). The CDR3 DNA reads TGTGCCAGCAGCCAAGCTCTCGGGACAGGGGGCGTCGAGCAGTACTTC. This codes for CASSQALGTGGVEQYF.

This clone has just a few counts. CDR3 coding DNA: TGTGCCAGCAGCCCCCGGGGGAGCTCCTACAATGAGCAGTTCTTC. Protein product: CASSPRGSSYNEQFF. J is TRBJ2-1 and V is TRBV27, with a tentative D call TRBD2 (6 bases). This CDR3 contains 15 residues. V was pared by 6 bases and J by 0 bases, with 12 bases between. Germline V CDR1 and CDR2: MNHEY, SMNVEV (reference sequence).

The chain joins TRBV28 to TRBJ2-6; D is undetermined. Trimming took off 6 bases at V and 8 bases at J, with 2 bases between the two ends. CDR3 length: 10 amino acids. Germline CDR1 MDHEN, CDR2 SYDVKM. This CDR3 reads CASSSNVLTF. CDR3 coding DNA: TGTGCCAGCAGCTCCAACGTCCTGACTTTC.